This entry describes one T cell receptor (beta chain). Its antigen is undetermined. TCRdb independently ran MiXCR on the RT-PCR reads; one entry per CDR3 protein. Of approximately 530,000 distinct CDR3 sequences listed, under 9% are singletons. Per the germline V gene, CDR1 is DFQATT and CDR2 is SNEGSKA (reference sequence). This CDR3 comprises 14 residues. Between the trimmed V and J ends, which lost 5 bases and 1 base, there was a span of 13 bases. This entry is derived from a study of response to subunit inactivated influenza vaccine. Whole-study results and caveats: The authors suggested that few new T cells are recruited per seasonal influenza vaccination.

This TCR came from a man between 50 and 70 years old who received an inactivated influenza vaccine. Sequences were derived from PBMCs from blood, sampled less than 25 months after vaccination. The chain joins TRBV20-1 to TRBJ2-3; D might be TRBD1 or TRBD2, each matching 5 bases. The CDR3, as DNA: TGCAGTGCTCTAAGAGGGGCCGGCACAGATACGCAGTATTTT. It is translated as CSALRGAGTDTQYF.